The clone carrying this T cell receptor beta chain has more than one count but fewer than ten. The data belong to a study of blood T cells in healthy people across ages. V was clipped by 10 bases and J by 10 bases, with 23 bases between them. The CDR3 totals 14 residues. Germline V gene lookup returns CDR1 WSHSY and CDR2 SAAADI. The use of a sample-barcoded 5' primer and a J-beta primer mix characterized a second PCR of 7 to 11 cycles. A template-switch adaptor with 12 random nucleotides tagged each cDNA molecule. TCRdb ran MiXCR on the 5' RACE reads and lists one entry per CDR3 protein. The sample lists 700,000 to 900,000 distinct CDR3 sequences; more than 25% were seen once. Another study also made use of these data, one on T cells of mothers and their children.

The chain links TRBV10-2 to TRBJ2-1; the D gene is possibly TRBD2 (6 bases). This receptor was obtained from a boy between 5 and 17 years old in good health. Sequencing was done on a sample of blood. CDR3 loop: CATRPPGGLKEQFF. In DNA form, the CDR3 reads TGCGCCACCAGACCCCCCGGAGGGTTGAAGGAGCAGTTCTTC.